Listed here are 30 T cell receptor beta chains from one sample, sequenced in a study of memory CD8 T cells in hepatitis C reinfection. Assay: immunoSEQ multiplex PCR; the TCRdb copy retains only in-frame clones and omits some. The repertoire includes tens of thousands of clones, roughly 91% of them detected once, and approximately 1% sits in the top ten. Sample time point: pre-reinfection, 55 to 20 weeks before reinfection detection. Sorted cells were sequenced directly ex vivo without any in vitro expansion. Sequencing was done on a sample of naive CD8+ T cells sorted from blood. These TCRs come from a man younger than 35 with hepatitis C virus infection.

The chain joins TRBV7-8 to TRBJ2-5, with TRBD2 matching over 7 bases. The CDR3 has 18 residues. V lost 5 bases, J lost 1 base, and 16 bases stayed unmatched. Germline V lookup: CDR1 SGHVS, CDR2 FQNEAQ. CDR3 sequence: CASSIWGRTSASQETQYF. CDR3 nucleotides: TGTGCCAGCAGCATTTGGGGGAGGACTAGTGCCTCCCAAGAGACCCAGTACTTC.

This sequence joins TRBV13 and TRBJ2-1; 12 bases map to TRBD2. The CDR3 is 18 residues long. CDR1 and CDR2 (germline): PRHDT, FYEKMQ (reference sequence). Germline trimming cut 1 base from V and 1 base from J; bases unmatched to any gene: 5. The CDR3 reads CASSLALAGGPSYNEQFF. CDR3 nucleotide sequence: TGTGCCAGCAGCTTAGCTCTAGCGGGGGGGCCTTCCTACAATGAGCAGTTCTTC.

The CDR3 here is CASSPTGTSGYEQYF. The CDR3 DNA is TGTGCCAGCAGCCCGACCGGGACTAGCGGCTACGAGCAGTACTTC. The chain couples TRBV28 to TRBJ2-5; 11 bases agree with TRBD2. The J call may be mistaken, given a closer DNA end match to TRBJ2-7. The CDR3 is 15 residues long. Germline-derived CDR1 and CDR2 are MDHEN and SYDVKM.

Written as DNA, the CDR3 is TGCAGCGTGAGGCCAGGGGGCGATGAGCAGTTCTTC. Translating it yields CSVRPGGDEQFF. V usage is TRBV29-1 and J usage is TRBJ2-1; 8 bases align to TRBD1. This CDR3 has 12 residues. V gave up 6 bases and J gave up 8 bases; unmatched junction bases: 6. Germline loops: CDR1 SQVTM, CDR2 ANQGSEA.

With respect to this clone: One end of the junction is discordant with germline, which a read error may explain. The rearrangement uses TRBV6-4 and TRBJ2-3, with TRBD1 identical over 9 bases. In germline, CDR1 is MRHNA, CDR2 SNTAGT. The CDR3 sequence is 17 residues long. Here the CDR3 reads CASSDRRDRESTDTRYF. The CDR3 DNA is TGTGCCAGCAGTGACAGGCGGGACAGGGAGAGCACAGATACGCGGTATTTT.

This sequence joins TRBV15 and TRBJ1-3, with D unclear. In germline, CDR1 is LNHNV, CDR2 YYDKDF (reference sequence). The CDR3 is 14 amino acids. V lost 0 bases and J lost 0, with 3 bases in between. Written as DNA, the CDR3 is TGTGCCACCAGCAGAGAGGCCTCTGGAAACACCATATATTTT. Its protein product is CATSREASGNTIYF.

The J gene is TRBJ2-1, the V gene TRBV27; TRBD1 matches 7 bases. Looked up from germline, CDR1 is MNHEY and CDR2 is SMNVEV (reference sequence). After removal of 5 bases from V and 9 bases from J, the junction contained 4 bases not matched to a gene. The CDR3 sequence is 12 residues long. CDR3 loop: CASSRRGLEQFF. As DNA, the CDR3 is TGTGCCAGCAGTAGAAGGGGGCTTGAGCAGTTCTTC.

The rearrangement uses TRBV10-2 and TRBJ2-7; 8 bases are a match to TRBD2. The CDR3 sequence is 14 residues long. The V gene end was trimmed by 3 bases and the J gene end by 5 bases; junction bases not matched to a gene: 6. Germline loops: CDR1 WSHSY, CDR2 SAAADI. The CDR3 DNA reads as TGCGCCAGCAGTGACGTCGGGAGGGCCAACGAGCAGTACTTC. Protein sequence: CASSDVGRANEQYF.

This chain connects TRBV29-1 to TRBJ1-1; TRBD1 matches at 10 bases. V was pared by 7 bases and J by 3 bases, with 8 bases of the junction left unmatched. Germline CDR1 reads SQVTM; CDR2 reads ANQGSEA. CDR3 length: 14 amino acids. The CDR3 coding sequence is TGCAGCGCCCGCCGGGACAGGGGCGACACTGAAGCTTTCTTT. Residues: CSARRDRGDTEAFF.

Comments on this clone: A junction boundary mismatches the germline segment, possibly from a read error. The rearrangement joins TRBV7-7 to TRBJ2-2; no clear D gene. Per the germline V gene, CDR1 is SSHAT and CDR2 is FNYEAQ (reference sequence). CDR3 length: 13 residues. This CDR3 reads CASSLSRSGELFF. DNA of the CDR3: TGTGCTAGCAGCCTGTCACGGTCCGGGGAGCTGTTTTTT. Full variable domain (missing parts from reference TRBV7-7 and TRBJ2-2): GAGVSQSPRYKVTKRGQDVTLRCDPISSHATLYWYQQALGQGPEFLTYFNYEAQPDKSGLPSDRFSAERPEGSISTLTIQRTEQRDSAMYRCASSLSRSGELFFGEGSRLTVL.

The gene calls are TRBV4-2 and TRBJ1-1, with D hard to call. The V end was cut by 5 bases, the J end by 2 bases, with 9 bases between. There are 13 residues in the CDR3. Germline V gene data show CDR1 as LGHNA and CDR2 as YNFKEQ. CDR3 loop: CASSLIDNTEAFF. In DNA form, the CDR3 reads TGTGCCAGCAGCTTAATAGATAACACTGAAGCTTTCTTT.

This chain joins TRBV10-3 and TRBJ1-6; the match to TRBD1 covers 11 bases. The CDR3 consists of 14 residues. V lost 7 bases, J lost 8 bases, and 4 bases stayed unmatched. Germline CDR1 and CDR2: ENHRY and SYGVKD. The CDR3: CAINTGQGDSPLHF. The CDR3 nucleotides read TGTGCCATCAATACGGGACAGGGGGATTCACCCCTCCACTTT.

The rearrangement uses TRBV5-4 and TRBJ2-7; maybe TRBD2 (6 bases). CDR3 length: 11 amino acids. V lost 4 bases and J lost 6, with 8 bases in between. Germline V gives CDR1 SGHNT, CDR2 YYREEE (reference sequence). The CDR3 sequence: CASSAGLEQYV. DNA of the CDR3: TGTGCCAGCAGCGCGGGGCTCGAGCAGTACGTC.

The chain employs TRBV7-8 and TRBJ2-5; D remains ambiguous. Germline CDR1 SGHVS, CDR2 FQNEAQ. V was clipped by 5 bases and J by 4 bases, with 14 bases between them. This CDR3 region has 14 residues. The CDR3 is CASSPHMPGETQYF. Here the CDR3 DNA reads TGTGCCAGCAGCCCCCACATGCCAGGAGAGACCCAGTACTTC.

V is TRBV28 and J is TRBJ2-7, with 8 nucleotides matching TRBD1. The CDR3 is 15 residues long. Germline assignment: CDR1 MDHEN and CDR2 SYDVKM. Trimming cost V 3 bases and J 2 bases; bases outside gene matches: 6. DNA of the CDR3: TGTGCCAGCAGTTTGGCAGGGGGCCTACCCTACGAGCAGTACTTC. As protein: CASSLAGGLPYEQYF.

This clone was recorded a few times. This rearrangement joins TRBV6-1 to TRBJ2-3; 12 bases align to TRBD2. This CDR3 spans 15 amino acids. Trimming removed 1 base from V and 4 bases from J; junction bases left unmatched: 0. Per germline, CDR1 MNHNS and CDR2 SASEGT. DNA for the CDR3: TGTGCCAGCAGTGAAGGACTAGCGGGAGCAGATACGCAGTATTTT. Translating it yields CASSEGLAGADTQYF.

V is TRBV7-9 and J is TRBJ2-2; no definite D call. CDR1 SEHNR and CDR2 FQNEAQ come from the germline V gene (reference sequence). V lost 5 bases and J 1 base, leaving 11 bases between the germline ends. This CDR3 has 15 amino acids. In nucleotides, the CDR3 is TGTGCCAGCAGCCCTACCAGCGAGAACACCGGGGAGCTGTTTTTT. Translation gives CASSPTSENTGELFF.

Regarding this clone: One end of the junction is discordant with germline, which a read error may explain. The V gene is TRBV2, the J gene TRBJ2-1; D is possibly TRBD2 (6 bases). Germline V CDR1 and CDR2: SNHLY, FYNNEI. The CDR3 has 15 residues. The CDR3 nucleotides read TGTGCCAGCAGGGAAGGGACTGCCTCCTACAATGAGCAGTTCTTC. As protein: CASREGTASYNEQFF.

The DNA for the CDR3 is TGTGCCAGCAGCCCCATCCTAGCGGGGGGAGGGTATGAGCAGTTCTTC. This translates into CASSPILAGGGYEQFF. The chain is built from TRBV7-2 and TRBJ2-1, with 11 nucleotides matching TRBD2. The CDR3 spans 16 residues. Germline V gene sequence: CDR1 SGHTA, CDR2 FQGNSA. The J segment lost 8 bases and the V segment lost 5 bases, leaving 11 bases of the junction unmatched.

The rearrangement links TRBV29-1 to TRBJ2-7; 9 nucleotides match TRBD1. Germline values: CDR1 SQVTM, CDR2 ANQGSEA. The J segment lost 4 bases and the V segment lost 5 bases, leaving 6 bases of the junction unmatched. This CDR3 region has 13 residues. CDR3 residues: CSVRTGQGYEQYF. CDR3 sequence (DNA): TGCAGCGTTCGGACGGGACAGGGTTACGAGCAGTACTTC.

The chain carries TRBV9 and TRBJ1-1; 9 bases fit TRBD1. The CDR3 consists of 13 residues. Trimming removed 3 bases from V and 9 bases from J; junction bases left unmatched: 6. CDR1 SGDLS and CDR2 YYNGEE come from the germline V gene. The chain's CDR3 is CASSGGTGHQAFF. The DNA for the CDR3 is TGTGCCAGCAGCGGTGGGACAGGGCATCAAGCTTTCTTT.

This sequence joins TRBV28 and TRBJ2-2, with 8 bases lining up with TRBD2. Germline assignment: CDR1 MDHEN and CDR2 SYDVKM. J gave up 4 bases and V 4 bases, and 11 bases lay outside the gene matches. The CDR3 covers 17 residues. DNA for the CDR3: TGTGCCAGCAGTTCCTACCTGCCCGGGAGGGGCACCGGGGAGCTGTTTTTT. Protein: CASSSYLPGRGTGELFF.

This clone has a single count. The gene calls are TRBV2 and TRBJ2-1, with 14 bases aligning to TRBD2. Germline CDR1 and CDR2: SNHLY and FYNNEI. With 3 bases clipped from V and 8 bases from J, the junction kept 3 bases outside the gene matches. CDR3 length equals 15 residues. CDR3 sequence (DNA): TGTGCCAGCAGTGACGGGACTAGCGGGAGCGATGAGCAGTTCTTC. This sequence encodes CASSDGTSGSDEQFF.

J is TRBJ2-1 and V is TRBV19; D not certain. CDR3 length equals 15 residues. From germline, CDR1 is LNHDA and CDR2 SQIVND (reference sequence). With 5 bases removed from V and 1 base from J, the gap between germline ends came to 12 bases. In DNA, the CDR3 is TGTGCCAGTAGTTTCCAGGCAGCTTCCTACAATGAGCAGTTCTTC. Amino acid sequence: CASSFQAASYNEQFF.

This chain connects TRBV6-1 to TRBJ2-1; D ambiguous. Germline loops: CDR1 MNHNS, CDR2 SASEGT. Trimming cost V 0 bases and J 6 bases, with 15 bases left between them. This CDR3 comprises 16 residues. The CDR3 nucleotides read TGTGCCAGCAGTGAAGCTCAGCCAGCCTGGGCCAATGAGCAGTTCTTC. Its translation is CASSEAQPAWANEQFF.

This clone is a singleton in its sample. The V and J genes are TRBV2 and TRBJ2-1; 10 nucleotides agree with TRBD2. Losses at the gene ends were 6 bases for V and 9 bases for J; bases not matched to a gene: 5. Germline lookup yields CDR1 SNHLY and CDR2 FYNNEI. There are 13 residues in the CDR3. This CDR3 reads CASRSGRVVEQFF. CDR3 DNA: TGTGCCAGCAGGAGCGGGAGGGTGGTTGAGCAGTTCTTC.

V usage is TRBV27 and J usage is TRBJ2-1, with D unclear. Germline values: CDR1 MNHEY, CDR2 SMNVEV (reference sequence). This CDR3 comprises 11 residues. V was cut by 6 bases and J by 10 bases, with 10 bases left in between. The CDR3 DNA sequence: TGTGCCAGCAGCTTCTTCCAGGAGCAGTTCTTC. This sequence encodes CASSFFQEQFF.

This clone is a singleton in its sample. The rearrangement joins TRBV7-9 to TRBJ2-1, with 13 bases lining up with TRBD2. CDR3 length: 16 amino acids. J was trimmed by 10 bases and V by 5 bases; bases with no gene match: 11. CDR1 and CDR2 (germline): SEHNR, FQNEAQ (reference sequence). Here the CDR3 reads CASSHRTSGSREEQFF. DNA for the CDR3: TGTGCCAGCAGCCATCGGACTAGCGGGAGCAGGGAGGAGCAGTTCTTC. Full variable domain (outside the CDR3, taken from reference TRBV7-9 and TRBJ2-1): DTGVSQNPRHKITKRGQNVTFRCDPISEHNRLYWYRQTLGQGPEFLTYFQNEAQLEKSRLLSDRFSAERPKGSFSTLEIQRTEQGDSAMYLCASSHRTSGSREEQFFGPGTRLTVL.

In this sample, this clone turned up a few times. J is TRBJ1-4 and V is TRBV4-3; D unresolved. Germline V gives CDR1 LGHNA, CDR2 YSLEER. V was cut by 0 bases and J by 0 bases, with 17 bases left in between. This CDR3 comprises 19 residues. DNA of the CDR3: TGCGCCAGCAGCCAAGATCTGGTGATCGAGGTGGCAACTAATGAAAAACTGTTTTTT. Amino acid sequence: CASSQDLVIEVATNEKLFF.

This clone was observed a single time. This chain joins TRBV12-5 and TRBJ1-5; 7 bases are shared with TRBD1. The CDR3 has 14 residues. V trimming: 1 base; J trimming: 4 bases; junction bases outside the gene matches: 1. Germline V gives CDR1 LGHNT, CDR2 FRNRAP. CDR3 in DNA: TGTGCTAGTGGTTTGGAGACAGGGAATCAGCCCCAGCATTTT. Its protein product is CASGLETGNQPQHF.